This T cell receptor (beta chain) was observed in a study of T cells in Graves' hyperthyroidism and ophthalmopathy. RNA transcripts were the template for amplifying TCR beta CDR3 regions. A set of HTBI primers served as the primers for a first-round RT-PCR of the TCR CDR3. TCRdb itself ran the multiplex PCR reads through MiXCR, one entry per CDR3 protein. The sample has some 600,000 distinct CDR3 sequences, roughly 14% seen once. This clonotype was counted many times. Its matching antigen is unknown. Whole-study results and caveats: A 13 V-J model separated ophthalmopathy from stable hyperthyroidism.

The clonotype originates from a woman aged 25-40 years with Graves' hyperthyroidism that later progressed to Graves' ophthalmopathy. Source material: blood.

Here the CDR3 DNA reads TGTGCCAGCACCCAAAACCCACCCCGGGGGACTAGCAGAAGTAATGAGCAGTTCTTC. Encoded protein: CASTQNPPRGTSRSNEQFF. The chain joins TRBV6-1 to TRBJ2-1, with 9 bases aligning to TRBD2. Per germline, CDR1 MNHNS and CDR2 SASEGT. The V and J ends lost 7 bases and 7 bases, in that order; junction bases with no gene match: 23. The CDR3 totals 19 residues.